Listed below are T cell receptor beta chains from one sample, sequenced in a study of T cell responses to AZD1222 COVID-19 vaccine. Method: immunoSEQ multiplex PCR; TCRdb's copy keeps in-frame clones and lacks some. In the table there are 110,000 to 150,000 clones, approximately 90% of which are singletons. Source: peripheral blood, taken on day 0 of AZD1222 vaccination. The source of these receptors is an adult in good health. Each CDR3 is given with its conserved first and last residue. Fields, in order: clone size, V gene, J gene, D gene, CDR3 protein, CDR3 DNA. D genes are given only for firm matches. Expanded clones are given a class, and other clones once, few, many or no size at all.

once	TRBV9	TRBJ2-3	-	CASSPNTGDTQYF	TGTGCCAGCAGCCCTAATACGGGAGATACGCAGTATTTT
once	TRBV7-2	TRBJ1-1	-	CASSAGVTTEAFF	TGTGCCAGCAGCGCAGGGGTTACCACTGAAGCTTTCTTT
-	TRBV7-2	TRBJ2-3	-	CASSPYSDTQYF	TGTGCCAGCAGCCCTTACTCGGATACGCAGTATTTT
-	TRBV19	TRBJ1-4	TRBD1	CASGQGGNNEKLFF	TGTGCCAGTGGACAGGGAGGAAACAATGAAAAACTGTTTTTT
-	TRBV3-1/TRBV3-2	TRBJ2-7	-	CASRSTGTPGNEQYF	TGTGCCAGCAGGTCAACCGGGACCCCTGGGAACGAGCAGTACTTC
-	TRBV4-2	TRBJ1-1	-	CASSQVAERSPPFF	TGTGCCAGCAGCCAAGTAGCGGAAAGGTCCCCTCCCTTTTTT
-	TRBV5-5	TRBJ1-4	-	CASQGQRNEKLFF	TGTGCCAGCCAGGGGCAGCGTAATGAAAAACTGTTTTTT
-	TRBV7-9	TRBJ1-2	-	CASRPGYDRNYGYTF	TGTGCCAGCAGACCGGGCTATGATCGAAACTATGGCTACACCTTC
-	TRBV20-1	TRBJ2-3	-	CSARRADTQYF	TGCAGTGCTAGACGAGCAGATACGCAGTATTTT
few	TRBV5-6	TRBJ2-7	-	CASSLSLREQYF	TGTGCCAGCAGCTTGTCTCTACGAGAGCAGTACTTC
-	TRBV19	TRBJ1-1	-	CASTWGQGTEAFF	TGTGCCAGTACCTGGGGCCAAGGCACTGAAGCTTTCTTT
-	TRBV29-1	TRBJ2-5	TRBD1	CSVRTGGQETQYF	TGCAGCGTTAGGACAGGGGGACAAGAGACCCAGTACTTC
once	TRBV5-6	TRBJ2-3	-	CASSLEATDTQYF	TGTGCCAGCAGCTTGGAAGCGACAGATACGCAGTATTTT
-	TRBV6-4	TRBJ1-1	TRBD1	CASSPLPGQGEAFF	TGTGCCAGCAGTCCCCTACCGGGACAGGGGGAAGCTTTCTTT
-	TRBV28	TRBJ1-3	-	CASFRGPNGNTIYF	TGTGCCAGCTTCAGGGGCCCGAACGGAAACACCATATATTTT
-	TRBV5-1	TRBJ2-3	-	CASSLGPRSGGTDTQYF	TGCGCCAGCAGCTTGGGACCGCGTAGCGGCGGCACAGATACGCAGTATTTT
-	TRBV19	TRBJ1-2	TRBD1	CASSIPGQGAGGYTF	TGTGCCAGTAGTATCCCCGGACAGGGGGCCGGGGGCTACACCTTC
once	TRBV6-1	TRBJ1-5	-	CASSEGAVDQPQHF	TGTGCCAGCAGTGAGGGGGCGGTCGATCAGCCCCAGCATTTT
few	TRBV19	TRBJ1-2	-	CASSQNWLEALKGYTF	TGTGCCAGTAGTCAAAATTGGTTAGAGGCTTTGAAGGGCTACACCTTC
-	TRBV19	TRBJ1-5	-	CASSLSPGRQPQHF	TGTGCCAGTAGCCTGAGTCCGGGTCGGCAGCCCCAGCATTTT
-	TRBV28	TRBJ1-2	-	CASRLPDSSYGYTF	TGTGCCAGCAGATTACCGGACAGTTCCTATGGCTACACCTTC
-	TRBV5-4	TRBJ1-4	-	CASSFGGSSTNEKLFF	TGTGCCAGCAGCTTTGGGGGGAGCTCAACTAATGAAAAACTGTTTTTT
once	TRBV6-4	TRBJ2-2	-	CASGKIGGAAGELFF	TGTGCCAGCGGCAAGATCGGGGGCGCGGCCGGGGAGCTGTTTTTT
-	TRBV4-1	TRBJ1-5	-	CASSPRQSSNQPQHF	TGCGCCAGCAGCCCCCGGCAAAGTAGCAATCAGCCCCAGCATTTT
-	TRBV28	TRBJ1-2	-	CASSLSPGAGGYTF	TGTGCCAGCAGCCTCTCCCCGGGGGCTGGTGGCTACACCTTC
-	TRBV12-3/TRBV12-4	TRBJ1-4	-	CASKGRENEKLFF	TGTGCCAGCAAAGGGCGGGAAAATGAAAAACTGTTTTTT
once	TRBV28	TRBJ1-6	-	CASSLPLFSYNSPLHF	TGTGCCAGCAGTTTGCCGCTATTCTCCTATAATTCACCCCTCCACTTT
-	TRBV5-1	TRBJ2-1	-	CASSSDPPAYNEQFF	TGCGCCAGCAGCTCTGATCCCCCCGCTTACAATGAGCAGTTCTTC
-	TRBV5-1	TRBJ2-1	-	CASSQNRLNEQFF	TGCGCCAGCAGCCAAAACAGACTGAATGAGCAGTTCTTC
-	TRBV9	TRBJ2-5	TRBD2	CASSGSEWGGQETQYF	TGTGCCAGCAGCGGCTCTGAGTGGGGGGGGCAAGAGACCCAGTACTTC